One and the same sample provided the 8 T cell receptor beta chains below, sequenced in a study of long-term antiretroviral therapy in people with HIV (dated 2022 in TCRdb). Sequencing of the TRB variable region was done with the immunoSEQ hsTCRB v3.0 assay at survey level resolution. The table comes from immuneACCESS by way of TCRdb, which keeps in-frame sequences with V and J called. Part of the clones is missing from these tables; in studies checked, under half for an unresolved V gene and the rest for unknown reasons. The sample includes about 20,000 clones, with more than 75% observed a single time. Jointly, the top ten make up roughly 3.3% of the sample. The source was unsorted PBMCs, collected 2.5 to 2.7 years after starting antiretroviral therapy. The receptors shown here come from a woman aged 50 to 60 with HIV.

This chain links TRBV29-1 with TRBJ2-7, with D perhaps TRBD2 (6 bases). Between the trimmed V and J ends, which lost 0 bases and 2 bases, there was a span of 8 bases. Germline values: CDR1 SQVTM, CDR2 ANQGSEA. This CDR3 is 13 amino acids long. The CDR3, as DNA: TGCAGCGTTGAAGAGCGGGATACCTACGAGCAGTACTTC. Translated, it gives CSVEERDTYEQYF.

This sequence joins TRBV19 and TRBJ2-1, with 12 bases lining up with TRBD1. CDR3 length: 15 residues. Per germline, CDR1 LNHDA and CDR2 SQIVND (reference sequence). V lost 4 bases and J lost 9; bases outside the gene matches: 7. The CDR3: CASSTAGTGGIEQFF. CDR3 DNA: TGTGCCAGTAGTACCGCCGGGACAGGGGGCATTGAGCAGTTCTTC.

The chain carries TRBV2 and TRBJ2-3; possibly TRBD1 for D (5 bases). The germline V gene has CDR1 SNHLY and CDR2 FYNNEI. This CDR3 comprises 17 residues. V was cut by 9 bases and J by 0 bases, with 22 bases left in between. DNA for the CDR3: TGTGCCAGGGTGATCTGGGGCGGAAGAGCTAGCACAGATACGCAGTATTTT. The encoded protein is CARVIWGGRASTDTQYF.

This clone was seen a handful of times. V and J are TRBV18 and TRBJ1-2, with no clear D. Trimming cost V 4 bases and J 4 bases, with 7 bases left between them. Germline V CDR1 and CDR2: KGHSH, LQKENI. The length of the CDR3 is 12 residues. In DNA form, the CDR3 reads TGTGCCAGCTCACAGGACCTCTATGGCTACACCTTC. Amino acid sequence: CASSQDLYGYTF.

The CDR3 DNA reads as TGTGCCAGCGGACCTCGACTAGCGGGTTACAATGAGCAGTTCTTC. It encodes CASGPRLAGYNEQFF. The rearrangement joins TRBV6-9 to TRBJ2-1; 10 bases match TRBD2. With 8 bases clipped from V and 4 bases from J, the junction kept 8 bases outside the gene matches. Per germline, CDR1 MNHGY and CDR2 SVAAGI. The CDR3 is made up of 15 amino acids.

The CDR3 spells CASSTLVGDLGLYEQYF. In DNA form, the CDR3 reads TGTGCCAGCAGTACCCTGGTAGGGGACTTGGGGCTCTACGAGCAGTACTTC. The chain is built from TRBV2 and TRBJ2-7; a possible D gene is TRBD2 (6 bases). The CDR3 runs 17 residues. CDR1 is SNHLY and CDR2 is FYNNEI in the germline V gene. V lost 5 bases and J 3 bases, leaving 23 bases between the germline ends.

This chain uses TRBV19 with TRBJ2-1; D remains ambiguous. The CDR3 has 15 residues. With 1 base removed from V and 3 bases from J, the gap between germline ends came to 10 bases. Germline V CDR1 and CDR2: LNHDA, SQIVND (reference sequence). This CDR3 is CASSIGLYVYNEQFF. For the CDR3, the DNA is TGTGCCAGTAGTATAGGGCTGTATGTCTACAATGAGCAGTTCTTC.

Only one count was recorded for this clone. The V and J genes are TRBV12-2 and TRBJ2-3; the table gives TRBD2 as D, unverified against the DNA. TRBV12-2 is tagged as a pseudogene. This CDR3 has 15 amino acids. The chain's CDR3 is CASRPRGASTDTQYF. CDR3 nucleotides: TGTGCAAGTCGCCCTCGGGGGGCGTCCACAGATACGCAGTATTTT.